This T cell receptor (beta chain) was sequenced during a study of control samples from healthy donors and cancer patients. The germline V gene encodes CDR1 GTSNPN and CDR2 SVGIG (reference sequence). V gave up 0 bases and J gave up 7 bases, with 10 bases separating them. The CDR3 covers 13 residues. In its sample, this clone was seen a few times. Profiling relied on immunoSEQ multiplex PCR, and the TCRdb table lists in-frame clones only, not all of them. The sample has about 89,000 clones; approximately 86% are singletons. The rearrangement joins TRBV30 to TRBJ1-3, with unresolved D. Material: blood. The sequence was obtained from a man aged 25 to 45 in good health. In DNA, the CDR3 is TGTGCCTGGAGTGTTGGTTTGGCGAACACCATATATTTT. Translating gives CAWSVGLANTIYF.